A selection of T cell receptor beta chains follows, all from one sample in a study of T cell repertoires in ileal Crohn's disease. Sequencing used immunoSEQ multiplex PCR; TCRdb keeps in-frame clones, though not all of them. The repertoire holds fewer than 20,000 clones, with less than 65% as singletons. The sample comprised ileal tissue. These TCRs come from an adult with Crohn's disease. CDR3s include the opening cysteine and the closing phenylalanine or tryptophan. The D gene is left open where the match is weak. Rows may omit the clone size; those that give it use once, few, many or a size class.

d_gene	v_gene	j_gene	abundance	CDR3aa	CDR3nt
.	TRBV7-9	TRBJ1-2	few	CASSPRGNYGYTF	TGTGCCAGCAGCCCCAGGGGTAACTATGGCTACACCTTC
TRBD1	TRBV27	TRBJ2-7	.	CASSLLAGGLKDEQYF	TGTGCCAGCAGTTTATTGGCAGGGGGCTTAAAAGACGAGCAGTACTTC
.	TRBV2	TRBJ1-5	.	CASSLLGGGGQPQHF	TGTGCCAGCAGCCTCCTGGGGGGGGGCGGTCAGCCCCAGCATTTT
TRBD2	TRBV6-1	TRBJ2-5	.	CASTSLAGGQETQYF	TGTGCCAGCACATCTTTAGCGGGGGGCCAAGAGACCCAGTACTTC
.	TRBV5-8	TRBJ2-1	.	CAGNRVGPYNEQFF	TGTGCCGGGAACAGGGTTGGGCCCTACAATGAGCAGTTCTTC
.	TRBV6-5	TRBJ1-2	.	CASSLQGNYGYTF	TGTGCCAGCAGTTTACAGGGAAACTATGGCTACACCTTC
.	TRBV13	TRBJ1-1	.	CASSDRSAEAFF	TGTGCCAGCAGCGATAGGAGTGCTGAAGCTTTCTTT
TRBD1	TRBV5-4	TRBJ1-2	medium-sized	CASSWGGQVGGYTF	TGTGCCAGCAGCTGGGGGGGACAGGTCGGTGGCTACACCTTC
.	TRBV10-1	TRBJ2-3	.	CASSLDRVGSDTQYF	TGCGCCAGCAGTTTAGACAGAGTGGGATCAGATACGCAGTATTTT
TRBD1	TRBV9	TRBJ2-3	few	CASSVEGANTDTQYF	TGTGCCAGCAGCGTAGAGGGGGCAAACACAGATACGCAGTATTTT
TRBD1	TRBV30	TRBJ2-3	.	CAWKKGTALTDTQYF	TGTGCCTGGAAGAAGGGGACAGCCCTCACAGATACGCAGTATTTT
.	TRBV7-2	TRBJ2-7	once	CASSQTSNEQYF	TGTGCCAGCAGCCAGACTAGTAACGAGCAGTACTTC
.	TRBV6-5	TRBJ2-1	.	CASSYSNQGTNEQFF	TGTGCCAGCAGTTACTCAAATCAGGGGACGAATGAGCAGTTCTTC
TRBD1	TRBV7-2	TRBJ1-2	few	CASSLGGTGGVYGYTF	TGTGCCAGCAGCTTAGGGGGGACAGGGGGCGTCTATGGCTACACCTTC
TRBD1	TRBV4-1	TRBJ2-7	few	CASSQPGTGKIEQYF	TGCGCCAGCAGCCAACCCGGGACAGGGAAGATCGAGCAGTACTTC
TRBD1	TRBV5-4	TRBJ2-5	once	CASSLPGTARGTQYF	TGTGCCAGCAGCTTACCTGGGACAGCAAGGGGGACCCAGTACTTC
TRBD1	TRBV30	TRBJ2-1	.	CAWRYGDRDNNEQFF	TGTGCCTGGAGGTATGGGGACAGGGATAACAATGAGCAGTTCTTC
.	TRBV27	TRBJ2-5	.	CASSLRRGETQYF	TGTGCCAGCAGTTTGCGGAGAGGAGAGACCCAGTACTTC
.	TRBV7-6	TRBJ1-5	.	CASSLAPPAGDQPQHF	TGTGCCAGCAGCTTAGCGCCTCCGGCGGGGGATCAGCCCCAGCATTTT
TRBD1	TRBV27	TRBJ2-7	.	CASSRDRYYEQYF	TGTGCCAGCAGCCGGGACAGGTACTACGAGCAGTACTTC
.	TRBV5-6	TRBJ2-7	once	CASSLAQNEQYF	TGTGCCAGCAGCTTGGCTCAGAACGAGCAGTACTTC
.	TRBV9	TRBJ2-1	.	CASSPRVDSSYNEQFF	TGTGCCAGCAGCCCCCGGGTGGATAGCAGTTACAATGAGCAGTTCTTC
TRBD1	TRBV2	TRBJ1-1	few	CASPRGPSTEAFF	TGTGCCAGCCCCAGGGGGCCTAGCACTGAAGCTTTCTTT
TRBD2	TRBV2	TRBJ2-7	.	CASLTSGRDEQYF	TGTGCCAGCCTGACTAGCGGGAGGGACGAGCAGTACTTC
.	TRBV15	TRBJ2-7	.	CATSPEVGEQYF	TGTGCCACCAGCCCGGAGGTGGGCGAGCAGTACTTC
TRBD1	TRBV6-5	TRBJ2-7	few	CASSVGTASYEQYF	TGTGCCAGCAGTGTTGGGACAGCCTCCTACGAGCAGTACTTC
TRBD1	TRBV4-3	TRBJ1-2	.	CASSQVDRPLSGYTF	TGCGCCAGCAGCCAAGTGGACAGGCCCCTGTCTGGCTACACCTTC
.	TRBV5-1	TRBJ2-3	.	CASSLAPFGSTDTQYF	TGCGCCAGCAGCTTGGCCCCTTTCGGTAGCACAGATACGCAGTATTTT
.	TRBV6-5	TRBJ2-7	.	CASSYYAGDSYEQYF	TGTGCCAGCAGTTACTACGCCGGGGACTCCTACGAGCAGTACTTC
.	TRBV15	TRBJ2-2	.	CATSRGSETGELFF	TGTGCCACCAGCAGGGGGAGTGAAACCGGGGAGCTGTTTTTT
.	TRBV10-3	TRBJ2-7	medium-sized	CAISPGTPYEQYF	TGTGCCATCTCTCCAGGGACACCCTACGAGCAGTACTTC
.	TRBV6-1	TRBJ2-1	.	CASSEARQARSLYNEQFF	TGTGCCAGCAGTGAAGCGCGCCAGGCCCGATCCCTATACAATGAGCAGTTCTTC
TRBD1	TRBV6-5	TRBJ1-6	.	CASRDRGRGSPLHF	TGTGCCAGTCGGGACAGGGGAAGGGGGTCACCCCTCCACTTT
.	TRBV6-5	TRBJ1-1	.	CASSYRSSWSYTEAFF	TGTGCCAGCAGTTACCGGTCTTCTTGGAGTTACACTGAAGCTTTCTTT
TRBD1	TRBV30	TRBJ2-7	.	CAWSLRTGGNYEQYF	TGTGCCTGGAGCCTTAGGACAGGAGGTAACTACGAGCAGTACTTC
.	TRBV5-1	TRBJ2-2	.	CASSFSDRHTGELFF	TGCGCCAGCAGCTTTTCGGACAGACACACCGGGGAGCTGTTTTTT
.	TRBV28	TRBJ1-1	.	CASSLPTGNLNTEAFF	TGTGCCAGCAGTTTACCGACAGGCAACTTGAACACTGAAGCTTTCTTT
.	TRBV5-4	TRBJ1-1	few	CASKGGAGTEAFF	TGTGCCAGCAAGGGAGGGGCGGGCACTGAAGCTTTCTTT
TRBD1	TRBV30	TRBJ1-1	.	CAWSPQGRYTEAFF	TGTGCCTGGAGTCCACAGGGGAGGTACACTGAAGCTTTCTTT
TRBD2	TRBV6-1	TRBJ2-5	.	CASSERLGTSGTRRTQYF	TGTGCCAGCAGTGAAAGGTTAGGGACTAGCGGGACTCGGCGGACCCAGTACTTC
.	TRBV18	TRBJ2-3	.	CASSPESTDTQYF	TGTGCCAGCTCACCGGAGTCCACAGATACGCAGTATTTT
TRBD2	TRBV7-9	TRBJ2-1	few	CASSPGTSGNVRIF	TGTGCCAGCAGCCCCGGGACTAGCGGGAATGTTCGGATCTTC
TRBD2	TRBV29-1	TRBJ2-7	few	CSVGVSGSSYEQYF	TGCAGCGTGGGGGTTAGCGGGAGCTCCTACGAGCAGTACTTC
.	TRBV5-6	TRBJ1-2	once	CASSFGLGANYGYTF	TGTGCCAGCAGCTTTGGACTAGGGGCTAACTATGGCTACACCTTC
.	TRBV2	TRBJ1-2	.	CASSETGDGYTF	TGTGCCAGCTCAGAGACAGGCGATGGCTACACCTTC
.	TRBV6-6	TRBJ1-3	.	CASSYMGGLSGNTIYF	TGTGCCAGCAGTTACATGGGCGGACTCTCTGGAAACACCATATATTTT
TRBD2	TRBV27	TRBJ2-1	.	CASSSEAGAPEQFF	TGTGCCAGCAGTTCTGAAGCGGGGGCGCCTGAGCAGTTCTTC